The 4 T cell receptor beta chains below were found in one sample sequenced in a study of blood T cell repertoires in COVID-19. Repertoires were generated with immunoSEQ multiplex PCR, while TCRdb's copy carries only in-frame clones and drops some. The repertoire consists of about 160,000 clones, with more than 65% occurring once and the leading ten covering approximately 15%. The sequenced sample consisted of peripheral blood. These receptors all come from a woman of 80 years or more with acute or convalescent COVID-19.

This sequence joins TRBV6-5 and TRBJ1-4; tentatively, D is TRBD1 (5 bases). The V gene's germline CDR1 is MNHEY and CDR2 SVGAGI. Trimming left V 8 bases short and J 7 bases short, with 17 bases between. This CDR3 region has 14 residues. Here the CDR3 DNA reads TGTGCCAGCCGCGGGGCCGGGGCGGGTGAAAAACTGTTTTTT. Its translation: CASRGAGAGEKLFF.

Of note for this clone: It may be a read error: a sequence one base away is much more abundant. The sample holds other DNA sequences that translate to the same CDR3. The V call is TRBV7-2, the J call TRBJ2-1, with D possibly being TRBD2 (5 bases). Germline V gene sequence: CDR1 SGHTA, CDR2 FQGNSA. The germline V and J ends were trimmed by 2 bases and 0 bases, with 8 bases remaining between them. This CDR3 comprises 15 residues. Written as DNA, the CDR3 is TGTGCCAGCAGCTTAAGTGGGAGCTCCTACAATGAGCAGTTCTTC. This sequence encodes CASSLSGSSYNEQFF.

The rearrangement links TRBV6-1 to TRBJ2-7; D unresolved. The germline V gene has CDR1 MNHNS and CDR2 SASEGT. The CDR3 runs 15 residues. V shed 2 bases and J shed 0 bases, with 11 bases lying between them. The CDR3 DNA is TGTGCCAGCAGTGAACTAGACCGCAGCTCCTACGAGCAGTACTTC. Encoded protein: CASSELDRSSYEQYF.

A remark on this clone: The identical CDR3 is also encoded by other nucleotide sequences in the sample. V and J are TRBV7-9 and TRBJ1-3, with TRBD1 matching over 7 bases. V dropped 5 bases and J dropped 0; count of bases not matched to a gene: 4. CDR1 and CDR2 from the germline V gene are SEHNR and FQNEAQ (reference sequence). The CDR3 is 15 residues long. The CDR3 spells CASSPRGNSGNTIYF. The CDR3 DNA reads TGTGCCAGCAGCCCCAGGGGGAACTCTGGAAACACCATATATTTT.